The clone carrying this TCR beta chain was counted between two and nine times. The entry originates in a study of memory CD4+ T cells and cytomegalovirus serostatus. Single viable CD3+CD4+CD8-CD45RO+ cells were sorted as the memory CD4+ T cells. The CDR3 loop spans 15 amino acids. CDR1 MNHEY and CDR2 SMNVEV come from the germline V gene (reference sequence). V was trimmed by 0 bases and J by 8 bases, leaving 14 bases between them. Libraries were prepared by immunoSEQ multiplex PCR; TCRdb keeps only in-frame clonotypes and omits some of them. The sample lists 46,000 or so clones; 78% were seen once. The chain links TRBV27 to TRBJ2-1; possibly TRBD2 for D (5 bases). Sequencing was performed on memory CD4+ T cells from blood. This receptor was obtained from an adult in good health and CMV-seronegative. CDR3 nucleotides: TGTGCCAGCAGTTTATCACTAGTGCCGGGTTATGAGCAGTTCTTC. Protein product: CASSLSLVPGYEQFF.